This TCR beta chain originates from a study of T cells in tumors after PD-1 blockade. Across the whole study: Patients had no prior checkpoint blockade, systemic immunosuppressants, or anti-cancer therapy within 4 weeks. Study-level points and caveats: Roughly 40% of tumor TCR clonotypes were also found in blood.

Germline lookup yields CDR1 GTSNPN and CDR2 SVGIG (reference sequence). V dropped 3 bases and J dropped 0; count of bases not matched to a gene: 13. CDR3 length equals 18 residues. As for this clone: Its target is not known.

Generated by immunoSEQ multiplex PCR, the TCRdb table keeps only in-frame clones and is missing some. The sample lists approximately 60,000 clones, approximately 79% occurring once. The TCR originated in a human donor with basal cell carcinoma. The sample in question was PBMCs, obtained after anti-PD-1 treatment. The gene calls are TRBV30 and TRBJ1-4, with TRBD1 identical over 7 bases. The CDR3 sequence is CAWSGTDRRGSTNEKLFF. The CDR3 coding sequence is TGTGCCTGGAGCGGGACAGACCGAAGGGGATCAACTAATGAAAAACTGTTTTTT. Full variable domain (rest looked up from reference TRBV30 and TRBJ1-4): SQTIHQWPATLVQPVGSPLSLECTVEGTSNPNLYWYRQAAGRGLQLLFYSVGIGQISSEVPQNLSASRPQDRQFILSSKKLLLSDSGFYLCAWSGTDRRGSTNEKLFFGSGTQLSVL.